This T cell receptor beta chain was obtained from a study of response to subunit inactivated influenza vaccine. TCRdb reanalysed the RT-PCR reads using MiXCR and keeps one entry per CDR3 protein. The sample includes roughly 700,000 distinct CDR3 sequences, less than 20% seen only once; the top ten take roughly 11%. As for this clonotype: Its target is unknown.

Overall study results and limits: The study's authors posited that every seasonal influenza vaccination enlists few new T cells.

The starting material was PBMCs from blood, obtained about 11 days after vaccination. This receptor was identified in a man aged 50 to 59 who received an inactivated influenza vaccine.

CDR3 coding DNA: TGTGCCTGGAGTGTACGGGCGAACACCGGGGAGCTGTTTTTT. This codes for CAWSVRANTGELFF. This rearrangement joins TRBV30 to TRBJ2-2; D not certain. V lost 0 bases to trimming and J lost 0 bases, with 5 bases between them. The CDR3 extends over 14 amino acids. CDR1 GTSNPN and CDR2 SVGIG come from the germline V gene (reference sequence). Supplemented by reference TRBV30 and TRBJ2-2, the full variable domain reads SQTIHQWPATLVQPVGSPLSLECTVEGTSNPNLYWYRQAAGRGLQLLFYSVGIGQISSEVPQNLSASRPQDRQFILSSKKLLLSDSGFYLCAWSVRANTGELFFGEGSRLTVL.